These 9 T cell receptor beta chains came from one sample sequenced in a study of CD8+CD57+ T cells in acquired aplastic anemia. Profiling of TCR beta VDJ combinations and CDR3 sequences used genomic DNA as template. Each CDR3 protein is one row after TCRdb ran MiXCR on the reads. The table records roughly 280,000 distinct CDR3 sequences, roughly 61% of them present only once. Patients chosen for sequencing had CD8+CD57+ cells that had expanded, as shown by flow cytometry. The specimen was sorted CD4+, CD8+, or CD8+CD57+ T cells (not recorded which) from PBMCs. The receptors here all came from a human donor with aplastic anemia.

This clonotype showed up many times. This chain connects TRBV19 to TRBJ2-4, with D possibly being TRBD1 or TRBD2 (5 bases each). The germline gives CDR1 LNHDA, CDR2 SQIVND (reference sequence). The CDR3 runs 13 residues. Trimming took off 8 bases at V and 6 bases at J, with 14 bases between the two ends. The DNA for the CDR3 is TGTGCCAGTGGGACCTTGGGTGGAAACATTCAGTACTTC. Amino acid sequence: CASGTLGGNIQYF.

This clonotype was found a few times. This chain links TRBV2 with TRBJ1-5; D gene ambiguous. CDR3 length: 14 amino acids. Germline V gene sequence: CDR1 SNHLY, CDR2 FYNNEI. The V end was cut by 1 base, the J end by 3 bases, with 7 bases between. In DNA form, the CDR3 reads TGTGCCAGCAGTGAAGGCAGTTTCAATCAGCCCCAGCATTTT. The encoded protein is CASSEGSFNQPQHF.

This chain links TRBV5-1 with TRBJ1-5; D is possibly TRBD1 (6 bases). V was pared by 0 bases and J by 0 bases, with 10 bases between. Looked up from germline, CDR1 is SGHRS and CDR2 is YFSETQ. The CDR3 has 16 amino acids. Written as DNA, the CDR3 is TGCGCCAGCAGCTTGGGGACAGACTCTAGCAATCAGCCCCAGCATTTT. Its protein product is CASSLGTDSSNQPQHF.

Many counts were recorded for this clonotype. The J gene is TRBJ1-1, the V gene TRBV7-9; D is unresolved. The germline CDR1 and CDR2 sequences are SEHNR and FQNEAQ (reference sequence). This CDR3 is built from 14 residues. Trimming cost V 1 base and J 3 bases, with 9 bases left between them. In nucleotides, the CDR3 is TGTGCCAGCAGCTTAGTGGCCAGGTACACTGAAGCTTTCTTT. It is translated as CASSLVARYTEAFF.

This sequence joins TRBV7-3 and TRBJ2-7; D is undetermined. The CDR3 runs 13 residues. Germline lookup yields CDR1 SGHTA and CDR2 FQGTGA. V lost 8 bases, J lost 5 bases, and 16 bases lay in between. DNA of the CDR3: TGTGCCAGCGGACCGGTGGCTTCCAACGAGCAGTACTTC. Its translation: CASGPVASNEQYF.

This chain uses TRBV20-1 with TRBJ2-7; D not certain. V was trimmed by 5 bases and J by 4 bases, leaving 15 bases between them. Germline V gene data show CDR1 as DFQATT and CDR2 as SNEGSKA (reference sequence). The CDR3 length is 13 residues. Here the CDR3 reads CSAFQVVGYEQYF. CDR3 sequence (DNA): TGCAGTGCTTTCCAGGTGGTGGGATACGAGCAGTACTTC.

V is TRBV5-1 and J is TRBJ2-7; D is unclear. The ends were cut back, 0 bases at V and 6 bases at J, with 10 bases in the middle. The germline CDR1 and CDR2 sequences are SGHRS and YFSETQ. The CDR3 loop spans 13 amino acids. CDR3 DNA: TGCGCCAGCAGCTTGGATTTATGGTCCGAGCAGTACTTC. It translates to CASSLDLWSEQYF.

The V and J genes are TRBV2 and TRBJ2-1; D not certain. Trimming shortened V by 5 bases and J by 14 bases, and 16 bases separated the two germline ends. CDR1 SNHLY and CDR2 FYNNEI come from the germline V gene. The CDR3 is 12 amino acids. The CDR3 sequence is CASSSYVGSEFF. CDR3 coding DNA: TGTGCCAGCAGTTCTTACGTAGGATCGGAGTTCTTC.

The sample holds many counts of this clonotype. The chain carries TRBV7-9 and TRBJ2-1; 14 nucleotides align to TRBD2. V trimming: 5 bases; J trimming: 0 bases; junction bases outside the gene matches: 15. The CDR3 has 21 residues. Germline V gene data show CDR1 as SEHNR and CDR2 as FQNEAQ (reference sequence). CDR3 in amino acids: CASSQRPGLAGVSGSYNEQFF. The CDR3 nucleotides read TGTGCCAGCAGCCAAAGACCGGGACTAGCGGGAGTTTCGGGCTCCTACAATGAGCAGTTCTTC.